Following are 14 T cell receptor beta chains from one sample sequenced in a study of T cell changes during pregnancy in multiple sclerosis. The method was immunoSEQ multiplex PCR; TCRdb's version includes in-frame clones alone and lacks a portion of them. The data hold 35,000 to 40,000 clones, with 92% observed a single time. Sequencing was performed on CD8+ T cells from peripheral blood mononuclear cells, taken in the third trimester of pregnancy. The receptors here all came from a female donor with multiple sclerosis, enrolled in a pregnancy study.

The chain recombines TRBV28 with TRBJ1-2; TRBD1 is a possible D gene (5 bases). V was trimmed by 6 bases and J by 4 bases, leaving 12 bases between them. CDR1 is MDHEN and CDR2 is SYDVKM in the germline V gene. The CDR3 has 13 amino acids. The CDR3 loop is CASSLGLIYGYTF. In nucleotides, the CDR3 is TGTGCCAGCAGCCTGGGGCTTATCTATGGCTACACCTTC.

V is TRBV27 and J is TRBJ2-2, with 12 bases aligning to TRBD2. The trim removed 4 bases at V and 6 bases at J, leaving 3 bases unmatched. CDR1 is MNHEY and CDR2 is SMNVEV in the germline V gene (reference sequence). There are 15 residues in the CDR3. CDR3 loop: CASSSGTSGPGELFF. The CDR3 DNA is TGTGCCAGCAGTTCCGGGACTAGCGGGCCCGGGGAGCTGTTTTTT.

Concerning this clone: Additional DNA sequences in this sample encode the identical CDR3. The chain couples TRBV6-4 to TRBJ2-1; D may be TRBD1 (5 bases). V was cut by 0 bases and J by 5 bases, with 8 bases left in between. Germline assignment: CDR1 MRHNA and CDR2 SNTAGT. The CDR3 is 14 amino acids. CDR3 DNA: TGTGCCAGCAGTGACTCTGGACAACACAATGAGCAGTTCTTC. Translation gives CASSDSGQHNEQFF.

The chain joins TRBV27 to TRBJ2-1; D is unresolved. The germline V gene has CDR1 MNHEY and CDR2 SMNVEV (reference sequence). The CDR3 extends over 13 amino acids. Trimming removed 4 bases at V and 4 bases at J, with 8 bases between. The CDR3: CASSWSAYNEQFF. The CDR3 region has the DNA TGTGCCAGCAGTTGGAGCGCTTACAATGAGCAGTTCTTC.

This clone showed up many times. The chain is built from TRBV6-6 and TRBJ2-6, with D perhaps TRBD1 (6 bases). V gave up 2 bases and J gave up 2 bases, with 7 bases separating them. CDR1 is MNHNY and CDR2 is SVGAGI in the germline V gene (reference sequence). The CDR3 is 15 residues long. The CDR3 reads CASSYEGAGANVLTF. The CDR3 DNA reads TGTGCCAGCAGTTACGAGGGGGCTGGGGCCAACGTCCTGACTTTC.

The CDR3 DNA is TGCGCCAGCAGCCAAGATAGAGGACAGGGCTACGAGCAGTACTTC. It yields the protein CASSQDRGQGYEQYF. The V call is TRBV4-3, the J call TRBJ2-7; 8 bases line up with TRBD1. This CDR3 contains 15 residues. Germline lookup yields CDR1 LGHNA and CDR2 YSLEER. The J segment lost 3 bases and the V segment lost 0 bases, leaving 4 bases of the junction unmatched.

The CDR3 nucleotides are TGCGCCAGCAGCTTGGAGGGGCGGTACAATGAGCAGTTCTTC. Translation gives CASSLEGRYNEQFF. The V and J genes are TRBV5-1 and TRBJ2-1; TRBD1 might be the D (5 bases). The CDR3 contains 14 residues. The germline V gene encodes CDR1 SGHRS and CDR2 YFSETQ. Trimming left V 0 bases short and J 4 bases short, with 8 bases between. The full variable domain, rest sourced from reference TRBV5-1 and TRBJ2-1, is KAGVTQTPRYLIKTRGQQVTLSCSPISGHRSVSWYQQTPGQGLQFLFEYFSETQRNKGNFPGRFSGRQFSNSRSEMNVSTLELGDSALYLCASSLEGRYNEQFFGPGTRLTVL.

This sequence joins TRBV7-9 and TRBJ1-1; D unresolved. V lost 4 bases, J lost 0 bases, and 6 bases lay in between. This CDR3 has 13 residues. Germline CDR1 is SEHNR and CDR2 is FQNEAQ (reference sequence). The CDR3 here is CASSSTMNTEAFF. The CDR3 DNA reads TGTGCCAGCAGCTCAACTATGAACACTGAAGCTTTCTTT.

This sequence joins TRBV9 and TRBJ1-5; TRBD1 matches 7 bases. CDR1 is SGDLS and CDR2 is YYNGEE in the germline V gene. This CDR3 comprises 15 residues. V dropped 4 bases and J dropped 1; count of bases not matched to a gene: 5. CDR3 protein: CASSPTGASNQPQHF. In DNA, the CDR3 is TGTGCCAGCAGCCCTACAGGGGCCAGCAATCAGCCCCAGCATTTT.

This chain joins TRBV4-3 and TRBJ2-1; D gene unclear. The CDR3 is made up of 15 amino acids. The germline V gene has CDR1 LGHNA and CDR2 YSLEER. V lost 0 bases and J 6 bases, leaving 12 bases between the germline ends. As DNA, the CDR3 is TGCGCCAGCAGCCAAGATGCGGTGGCTTCCAATGAGCAGTTCTTC. As protein: CASSQDAVASNEQFF.

This sequence joins TRBV4-1 and TRBJ1-1; 7 bases are a match to TRBD1. Germline V gives CDR1 MGHRA, CDR2 YSYEKL. V was pared by 4 bases and J by 8 bases, with 7 bases of the junction left unmatched. CDR3 size: 13 residues. CDR3 DNA sequence: TGCGCCAGCAGCCCGCGACAGGGTGGAGAAGCTTTCTTT. Translation gives CASSPRQGGEAFF.

The chain links TRBV4-1 to TRBJ2-3; TRBD2 is a possible D gene (6 bases). CDR3 length equals 15 residues. Trimming left V 1 base short and J 1 base short, with 9 bases between. Germline V gives CDR1 MGHRA, CDR2 YSYEKL. Written as DNA, the CDR3 is TGCGCCAGCAGCCAAGGACTAGTCGGCACAGATACGCAGTATTTT. This sequence encodes CASSQGLVGTDTQYF.

J is TRBJ1-3 and V is TRBV10-3; D perhaps matches TRBD1 (6 bases). The germline V gene has CDR1 ENHRY and CDR2 SYGVKD. Trimming took off 11 bases at V and 0 bases at J, with 14 bases between the two ends. This CDR3 comprises 14 residues. The CDR3 loop reads CAANRVNSGNTIYF. CDR3 bases: TGTGCCGCCAACAGGGTAAACTCTGGAAACACCATATATTTT.

In its sample, this clone was seen a few times. The rearrangement joins TRBV28 to TRBJ2-5; a weak D match, TRBD2 (6 bases). The length of the CDR3 is 14 residues. The germline gives CDR1 MDHEN, CDR2 SYDVKM. V dropped 8 bases and J dropped 4 bases, with 17 bases sitting between them. CDR3 amino acids: CASRRMGEAETQYF. CDR3 DNA: TGTGCCAGCCGCCGGATGGGGGAGGCAGAGACCCAGTACTTC. The variable domain in full, with the rest retrieved from reference TRBV28 and TRBJ2-5, is DVKVTQSSRYLVKRTGEKVFLECVQDMDHENMFWYRQDPGLGLRLIYFSYDVKMKEKGDIPEGYSVSREKKERFSLILESASTNQTSMYLCASRRMGEAETQYFGPGTRLLVL.